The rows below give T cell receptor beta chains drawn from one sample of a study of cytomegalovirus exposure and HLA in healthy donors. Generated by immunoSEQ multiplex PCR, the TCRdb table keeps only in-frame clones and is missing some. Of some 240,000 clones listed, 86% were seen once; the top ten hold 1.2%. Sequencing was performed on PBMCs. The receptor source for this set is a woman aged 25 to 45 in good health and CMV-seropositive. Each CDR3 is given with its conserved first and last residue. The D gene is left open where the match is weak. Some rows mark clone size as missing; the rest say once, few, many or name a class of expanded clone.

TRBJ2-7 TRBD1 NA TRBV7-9 CASSFLQGAHEQYF TGTGCCAGCAGCTTTTTACAGGGGGCCCACGAGCAGTACTTC
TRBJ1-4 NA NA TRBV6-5 CASSYPRGGTREKLFF TGTGCCAGCAGTTACCCTCGGGGAGGGACGCGGGAAAAACTGTTTTTT
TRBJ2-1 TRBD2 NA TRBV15 CATSRVTSGKNEQFF TGTGCCACCAGCAGAGTAACTAGCGGGAAGAATGAGCAGTTCTTC
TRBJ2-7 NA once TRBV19 CASSIQGGLYEQYF TGTGCCAGTAGTATTCAGGGGGGACTCTACGAGCAGTACTTC
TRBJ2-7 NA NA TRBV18 CASSPGTNYEQYF TGTGCCAGCTCACCAGGTACAAACTACGAGCAGTACTTC
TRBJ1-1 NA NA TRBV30 CAWSPGSTEAFF TGTGCCTGGAGTCCGGGATCCACTGAAGCTTTCTTT
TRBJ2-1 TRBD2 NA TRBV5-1 CASSSRHGLAGNEQFF TGCGCCAGCAGCTCCCGGCATGGACTAGCAGGCAATGAGCAGTTCTTC
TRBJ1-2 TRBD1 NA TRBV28 CASSPRDRGHYGYTF TGTGCCAGCAGTCCCCGGGACAGGGGACACTATGGCTACACCTTC
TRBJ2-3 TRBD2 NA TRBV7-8 CASSSLIIAGGKDTQYF TGTGCCAGCAGTTCGCTAATCATAGCGGGAGGAAAAGATACGCAGTATTTT
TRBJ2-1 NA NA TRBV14 CASSHVGSEQFF TGTGCCAGCAGCCACGTAGGGAGCGAGCAGTTCTTC
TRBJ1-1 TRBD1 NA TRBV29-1 CSAGQGGTEAFF TGCAGCGCGGGACAGGGAGGCACTGAAGCTTTCTTT
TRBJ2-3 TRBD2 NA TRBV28 CASSLAGVGADTQYF TGTGCCAGCAGTTTGGCGGGAGTCGGAGCAGATACGCAGTATTTT
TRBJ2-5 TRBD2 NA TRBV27 CASSPILAGVETQYF TGTGCCAGCAGTCCGATTCTAGCGGGAGTGGAGACCCAGTACTTC
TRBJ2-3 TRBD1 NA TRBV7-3 CATDRGCTDTQYF TGTGCCACGGACAGGGGCTGCACAGATACGCAGTATTTT
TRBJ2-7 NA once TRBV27 CASRGPFTYEQYF TGTGCCAGCAGGGGGCCTTTCACCTACGAGCAGTACTTC
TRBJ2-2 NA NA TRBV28 CASSLRGPLRELFF TGTGCCAGCAGTTTAAGGGGCCCTCTAAGGGAGCTGTTTTTT
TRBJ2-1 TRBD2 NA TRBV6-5 CASHTSGRDNEQFF TGTGCCAGCCACACTAGCGGGAGGGACAATGAGCAGTTCTTC
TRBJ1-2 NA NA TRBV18 CASSPLDSPNYGYTF TGTGCCAGCTCACCACTGGACAGCCCGAACTATGGCTACACCTTC
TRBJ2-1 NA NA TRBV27 CASSLTPGTFSSYNEQFF TGTGCCAGCAGTTTAACCCCCGGGACTTTCAGCTCCTACAATGAGCAGTTCTTC
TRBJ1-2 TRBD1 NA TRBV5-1 CASSSQGASYGYTF TGCGCCAGCAGCTCGCAGGGGGCTAGCTATGGCTACACCTTC
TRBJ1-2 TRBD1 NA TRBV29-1 CSVEGGQVFYGYTF TGCAGCGTTGAAGGGGGACAGGTTTTCTATGGCTACACCTTC
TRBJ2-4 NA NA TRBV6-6 CASSYSAGKNIQYF TGTGCCAGCAGTTACTCGGCGGGCAAAAACATTCAGTACTTC
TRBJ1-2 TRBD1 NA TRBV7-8 CASTPGQGFHNYGYTF TGTGCCAGCACACCGGGACAGGGGTTTCATAACTATGGCTACACCTTC
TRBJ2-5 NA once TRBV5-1 CASSLQGGETQYF TGCGCCAGCAGCTTACAGGGGGGGGAGACCCAGTACTTC
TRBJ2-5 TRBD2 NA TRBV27 CASWTSGSLWGKQETQYF TGTGCCAGCTGGACTAGCGGGAGTCTATGGGGAAAACAAGAGACCCAGTACTTC
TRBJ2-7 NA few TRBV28 CASSSRKQYF TGTGCCAGCAGTTCCCGTAAGCAGTACTTC
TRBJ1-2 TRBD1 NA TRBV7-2 CASSSSWTGPNGYTF TGTGCCAGCAGCTCGTCTTGGACAGGGCCAAATGGCTACACCTTC
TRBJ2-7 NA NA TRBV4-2 CASSQRVNSYEQYF TGTGCCAGCAGCCAACGGGTGAACTCCTACGAGCAGTACTTC
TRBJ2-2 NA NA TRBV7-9 CASSPGTVTGELFF TGTGCCAGCAGCCCCGGGACTGTTACCGGGGAGCTGTTTTTT
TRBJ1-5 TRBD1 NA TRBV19 CASSIGSGTGLQPQHF TGTGCCAGTAGTATAGGATCCGGGACAGGGCTTCAACCCCAGCATTTT
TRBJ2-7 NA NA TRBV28 CANPDGGTYEQYF TGTGCCAACCCAGACGGAGGGACCTACGAGCAGTACTTC
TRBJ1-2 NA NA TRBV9 CASSSRQIYGYTF TGTGCCAGCAGCTCGCGACAGATCTATGGCTACACCTTC
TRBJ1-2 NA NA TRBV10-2 CASTRGRALEDGYTF TGCGCCAGCACACGCGGGAGGGCCCTCGAGGATGGCTACACCTTC
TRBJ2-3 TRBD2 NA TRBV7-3 CASSSSGADTQYF TGTGCCAGCAGTTCTAGCGGAGCAGATACGCAGTATTTT
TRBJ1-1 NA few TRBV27 CASSFNRNTEAFF TGTGCCAGCAGTTTTAACAGGAACACTGAAGCTTTCTTT
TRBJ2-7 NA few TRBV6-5 CASSRDTAYEQYF TGTGCCAGCAGTCGAGACACCGCCTACGAGCAGTACTTC
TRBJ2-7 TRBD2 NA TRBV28 CASTSGSLGQYF TGTGCCAGCACTAGCGGGTCGTTGGGGCAGTACTTC
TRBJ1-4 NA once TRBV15 CATSRGWSDTLFF TGTGCCACCAGCAGAGGATGGTCGGACACCCTGTTTTTT
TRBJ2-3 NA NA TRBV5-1 CASWALPENTDTQYF TGCGCCAGTTGGGCCCTCCCAGAAAACACAGATACGCAGTATTTT
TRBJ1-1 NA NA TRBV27 CASSDNRHTEAFF TGTGCCAGCAGTGACAACAGACACACTGAAGCTTTCTTT